This TCR beta chain appears in the sequencing data of a study of blood T cell repertoires in COVID-19. Produced via immunoSEQ multiplex PCR; TCRdb's table is partial and in-frame only. The sample yields about 130,000 clones, about 78% seen once. Looked up from germline, CDR1 is SGHTA and CDR2 is FQGNSA. The CDR3 runs to 15 residues. V was cut by 6 bases and J by 5 bases, with 19 bases left in between. Sequencing was performed on peripheral blood. V usage is TRBV7-2 and J usage is TRBJ2-5, with a tentative D call TRBD2 (6 bases). This receptor was obtained from a man aged 55 to 70 who had recovered from COVID-19. CDR3 sequence (DNA): TGTGCCAGCAGACCGGGCCTCGGGGGAGCGGAGACCCAGTACTTC. Translation: CASRPGLGGAETQYF.